This T cell receptor beta chain emerged from a study of blood T cell repertoires in COVID-19. Original processing notes: Reference gene primer amplification in the assay estimated nucleated cell counts. Measured with immunoSEQ multiplex PCR; TCRdb has only the in-frame clones, and not every one. Clonal size and the V and J genes are those of that table, whereas D and trimming came from the DNA. Among about 62,000 clones listed, over 75% were seen once. This CDR3 is 16 amino acids long. Per germline, CDR1 SNHLY and CDR2 FYNNEI. V shed 4 bases and J 3 bases; nucleotides not matched to a gene: 7. This TCR was sampled from a man aged 55 to 69 with acute or convalescent COVID-19. The specimen was peripheral blood. This rearrangement joins TRBV2 to TRBJ2-1; 9 bases map to TRBD2. CDR3: CASSGTRLADYNEQFF. CDR3 in DNA: TGTGCCAGCAGTGGGACGAGACTAGCGGACTACAATGAGCAGTTCTTC.